A selection of T cell receptor beta chains follows, all from one sample in a study of blood T cells in healthy people across ages. TCRdb analysed the 5' RACE reads with MiXCR anew, one entry per CDR3 protein. The repertoire holds approximately 2,000,000 distinct CDR3 sequences, 30% to 40% seen once, with 23% in the top ten. Sequenced: blood. Every receptor here comes from a human donor in good health. Both conserved end residues are part of each CDR3. The order of the fields is D gene, CDR3 length, V gene, J gene, clone size, CDR3 DNA, CDR3 protein. A D gene is named only where the DNA matches it firmly. Clone sizes are given selectively: once, few, many, or a class where the clone is expanded.

d_call: -
cdr3_length: 16
v_call: TRBV6-5
j_call: TRBJ2-6
clone_size: few
cdr3_nt: TGTGCCAGTAGTCCGTACGATCTCTCTGGGGCCAACGTCCTGACTTTC
cdr3_aa: CASSPYDLSGANVLTF

d_call: -
cdr3_length: 13
v_call: TRBV4-2
j_call: TRBJ2-7
clone_size: few
cdr3_nt: TGTGCCAGCAGCCAAGATCCGCATTACGAGCAGTACTTC
cdr3_aa: CASSQDPHYEQYF

d_call: -
cdr3_length: 13
v_call: TRBV16
j_call: TRBJ2-7
clone_size: -
cdr3_nt: TGTGCCAGCGGTCCTACTGCCTCCTACGAGCAGTACTTC
cdr3_aa: CASGPTASYEQYF

d_call: TRBD2
cdr3_length: 15
v_call: TRBV4-1
j_call: TRBJ2-1
clone_size: few
cdr3_nt: TGCGCCAGCAGCCAAGGACTAGCGGTCTACAATGAGCAGTTCTTC
cdr3_aa: CASSQGLAVYNEQFF

d_call: -
cdr3_length: 15
v_call: TRBV11-2
j_call: TRBJ2-5
clone_size: -
cdr3_nt: TGTGCCAGCAGCTTACTATTCGGGGGAGGAGAGACCCAGTACTTC
cdr3_aa: CASSLLFGGGETQYF

d_call: TRBD1
cdr3_length: 13
v_call: TRBV19
j_call: TRBJ1-5
clone_size: few
cdr3_nt: TGTGCCAGTCACCGAGACAGGGACCAGCCCCAGCATTTT
cdr3_aa: CASHRDRDQPQHF

d_call: TRBD1
cdr3_length: 16
v_call: TRBV20-1
j_call: TRBJ2-7
clone_size: few
cdr3_nt: TGCAGTGCTAGAGTGCCCCGGACAGGGGGATCCAACGAGCAGTACTTC
cdr3_aa: CSARVPRTGGSNEQYF

d_call: -
cdr3_length: 15
v_call: TRBV3-1
j_call: TRBJ2-7
clone_size: -
cdr3_nt: TGTGCCAGCAGCCTATTTCCGGGGGCCACCTACGAGCAGTACTTC
cdr3_aa: CASSLFPGATYEQYF

d_call: TRBD1
cdr3_length: 16
v_call: TRBV20-1
j_call: TRBJ2-2
clone_size: -
cdr3_nt: TGCAGTGCTAGAGTTTCCGACAGGGTGGGCACCGGGGAGCTGTTTTTT
cdr3_aa: CSARVSDRVGTGELFF

d_call: -
cdr3_length: 16
v_call: TRBV4-2
j_call: TRBJ2-6
clone_size: few
cdr3_nt: TGTGCCAGCAGCCAAACGACTCGGGCGGAGGCCAACGTCCTGACTTTC
cdr3_aa: CASSQTTRAEANVLTF